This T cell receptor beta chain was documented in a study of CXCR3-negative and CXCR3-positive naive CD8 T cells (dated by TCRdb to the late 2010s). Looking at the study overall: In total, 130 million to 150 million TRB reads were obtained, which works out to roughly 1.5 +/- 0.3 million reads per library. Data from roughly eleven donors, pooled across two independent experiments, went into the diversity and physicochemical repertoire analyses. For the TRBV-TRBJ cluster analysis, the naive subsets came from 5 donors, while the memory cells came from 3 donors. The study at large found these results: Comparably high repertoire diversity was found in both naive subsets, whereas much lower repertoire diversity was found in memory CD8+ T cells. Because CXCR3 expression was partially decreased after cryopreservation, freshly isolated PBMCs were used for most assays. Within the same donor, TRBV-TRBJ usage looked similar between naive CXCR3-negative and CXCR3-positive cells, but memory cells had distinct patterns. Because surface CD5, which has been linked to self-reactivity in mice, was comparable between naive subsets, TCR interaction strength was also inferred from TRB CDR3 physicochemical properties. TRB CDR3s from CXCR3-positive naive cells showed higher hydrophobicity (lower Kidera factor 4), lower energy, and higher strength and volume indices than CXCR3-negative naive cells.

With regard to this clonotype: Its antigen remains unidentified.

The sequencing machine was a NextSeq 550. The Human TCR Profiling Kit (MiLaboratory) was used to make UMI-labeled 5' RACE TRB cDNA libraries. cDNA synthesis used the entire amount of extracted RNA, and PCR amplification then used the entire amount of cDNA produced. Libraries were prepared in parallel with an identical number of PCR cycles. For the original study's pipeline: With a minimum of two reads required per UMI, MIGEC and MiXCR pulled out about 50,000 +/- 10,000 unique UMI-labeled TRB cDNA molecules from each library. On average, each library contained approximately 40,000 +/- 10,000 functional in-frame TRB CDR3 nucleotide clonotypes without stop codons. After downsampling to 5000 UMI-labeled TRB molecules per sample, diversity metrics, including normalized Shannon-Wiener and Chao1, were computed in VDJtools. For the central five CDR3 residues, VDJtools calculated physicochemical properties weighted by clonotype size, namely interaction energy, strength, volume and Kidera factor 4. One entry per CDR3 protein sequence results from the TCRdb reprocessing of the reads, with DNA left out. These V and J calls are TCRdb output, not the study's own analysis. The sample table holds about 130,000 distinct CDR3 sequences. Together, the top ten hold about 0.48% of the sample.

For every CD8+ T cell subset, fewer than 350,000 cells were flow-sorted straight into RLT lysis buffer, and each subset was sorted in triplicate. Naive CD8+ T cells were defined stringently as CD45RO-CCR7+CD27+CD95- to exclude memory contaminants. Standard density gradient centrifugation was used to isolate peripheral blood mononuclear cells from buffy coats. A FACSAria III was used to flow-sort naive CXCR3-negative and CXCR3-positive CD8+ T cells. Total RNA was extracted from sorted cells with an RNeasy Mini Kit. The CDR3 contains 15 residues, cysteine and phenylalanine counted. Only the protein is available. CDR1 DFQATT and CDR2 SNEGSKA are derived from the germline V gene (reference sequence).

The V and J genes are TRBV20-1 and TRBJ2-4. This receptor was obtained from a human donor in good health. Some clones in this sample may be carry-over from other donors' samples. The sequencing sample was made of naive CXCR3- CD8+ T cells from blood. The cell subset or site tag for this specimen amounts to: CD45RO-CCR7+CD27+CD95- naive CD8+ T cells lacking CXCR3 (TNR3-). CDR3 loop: CSARDLDGSKNIQYF.